This T cell receptor (beta chain) comes out of a study of regulatory T cells in long-lasting Graves disease. In the study overall: Under 3 months of antithyroid drugs had been taken by newly diagnosed Graves' patients.

The CDR3 contains 15 residues. Germline V gives CDR1 DFQATT, CDR2 SNEGSKA (reference sequence). V lost 3 bases and J lost 0, with 14 bases in between. The table lists this clonotype with many counts. Libraries of TCR beta came from iRepertoire HTBI primers plus Arm-PCR of CDR3 regions. One entry per CDR3 protein, called by TCRdb with MiXCR from the multiplex PCR reads. The data show about 420,000 distinct CDR3 sequences, roughly 15% seen once. Time point given: newly diagnosed GD, antithyroid drugs for less than 3 months. PBMC RNA was the source of the TCR library. These same data were also listed under a study on T cells in Graves' hyperthyroidism and ophthalmopathy.

The rearrangement links TRBV20-1 to TRBJ1-1; D might be TRBD1 (6 bases). The clonotype was recovered from a woman aged 18-35 years with Graves disease. The starting material was peripheral blood mononuclear cells (PBMCs), obtained at new diagnosis, from a patient treated with antithyroid drugs. The CDR3 loop is CSARRGTSVNTEAFF. DNA of the CDR3: TGCAGTGCTAGGAGGGGGACTTCCGTGAACACTGAAGCTTTCTTT.